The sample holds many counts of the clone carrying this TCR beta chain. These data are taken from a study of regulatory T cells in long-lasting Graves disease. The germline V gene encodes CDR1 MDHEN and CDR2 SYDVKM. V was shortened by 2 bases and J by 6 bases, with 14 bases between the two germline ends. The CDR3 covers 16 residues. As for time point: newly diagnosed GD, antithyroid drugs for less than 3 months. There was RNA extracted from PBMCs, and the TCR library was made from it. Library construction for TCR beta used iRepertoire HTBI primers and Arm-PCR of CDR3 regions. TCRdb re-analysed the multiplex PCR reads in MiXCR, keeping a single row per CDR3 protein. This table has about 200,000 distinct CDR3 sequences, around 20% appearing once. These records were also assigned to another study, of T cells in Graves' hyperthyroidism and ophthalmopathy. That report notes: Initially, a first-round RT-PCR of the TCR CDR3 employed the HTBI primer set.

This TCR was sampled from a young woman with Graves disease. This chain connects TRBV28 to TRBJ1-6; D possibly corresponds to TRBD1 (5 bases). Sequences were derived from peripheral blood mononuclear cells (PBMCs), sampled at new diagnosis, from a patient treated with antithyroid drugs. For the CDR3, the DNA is TGTGCCAGCAGTTTAGGGACGGTCGGACTTAATTCACCCCTCCACTTT. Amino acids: CASSLGTVGLNSPLHF.